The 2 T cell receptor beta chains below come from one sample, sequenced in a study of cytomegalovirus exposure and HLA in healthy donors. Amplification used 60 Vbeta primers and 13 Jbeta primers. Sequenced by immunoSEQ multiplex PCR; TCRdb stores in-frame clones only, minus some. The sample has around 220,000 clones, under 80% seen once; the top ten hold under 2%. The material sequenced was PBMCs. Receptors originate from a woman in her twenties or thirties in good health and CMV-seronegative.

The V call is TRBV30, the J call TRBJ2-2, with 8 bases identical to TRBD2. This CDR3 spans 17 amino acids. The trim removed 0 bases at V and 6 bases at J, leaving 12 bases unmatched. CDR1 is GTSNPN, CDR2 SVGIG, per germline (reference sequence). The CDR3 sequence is CAWSVPAGGGLSGELFF. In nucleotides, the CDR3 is TGTGCCTGGAGTGTACCCGCGGGGGGCGGTTTGTCCGGGGAGCTGTTTTTT.

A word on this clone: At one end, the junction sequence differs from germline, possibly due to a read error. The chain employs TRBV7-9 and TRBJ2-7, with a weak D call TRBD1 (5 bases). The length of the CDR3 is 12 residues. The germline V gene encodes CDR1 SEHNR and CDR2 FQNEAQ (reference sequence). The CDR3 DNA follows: TGTTCCAGCAGCTCGCAGGGCTACGAGCAGTACTTC. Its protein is CSSSSQGYEQYF.